One and the same sample provided the 17 T cell receptor beta chains below, sequenced in a study of shared clonotypes between healthy human individuals. TCRdb keeps only in-frame clones here, not all; method: immunoSEQ multiplex PCR. The table lists 1.5 million to 2.5 million clones, approximately 94% of them singletons. Positively selected for CCR7, the CD45RO-negative cells used as naive CD8 cells excluded terminally differentiated effector memory CD45RA+ cells. Source material: naive CD8+ T cells sorted from blood. Receptors originate from a man younger than 35 in good health.

This clone was found once. The chain recombines TRBV9 with TRBJ2-1; 9 positions agree with TRBD1. The CDR3 has 16 amino acids. Germline CDR1 and CDR2: SGDLS and YYNGEE. V gave up 5 bases and J gave up 9 bases; unmatched junction bases: 15. The CDR3 DNA follows: TGTGCCAGCAGAGCTTTTACAGGGGGCGGGATGGCTGAGCAGTTCTTC. Protein: CASRAFTGGGMAEQFF.

The chain employs TRBV5-1 and TRBJ2-1, with D tentatively TRBD1 or TRBD2 (6 bases each). Trimming stripped 7 bases from V and 2 bases from J, with 16 bases between. Germline assignment: CDR1 SGHRS and CDR2 YFSETQ. The CDR3 loop spans 15 amino acids. Written as DNA, the CDR3 is TGCGCCAGCTCGCCAGGGGACTCCCCCTACAATGAGCAGTTCTTC. It is translated as CASSPGDSPYNEQFF.

A single count supports this clone. V and J are TRBV7-9 and TRBJ1-1; 7 nucleotides agree with TRBD1. The CDR3 loop spans 14 amino acids. Germline trimming cut 1 base from V and 10 bases from J; bases unmatched to any gene: 9. The germline V gene encodes CDR1 SEHNR and CDR2 FQNEAQ (reference sequence). CDR3 sequence: CASSLGQGLHGAFF. CDR3 nucleotide sequence: TGTGCCAGCAGCTTAGGACAGGGATTGCACGGAGCTTTCTTT.

The genes are TRBV29-1 and TRBJ1-3; D possibly corresponds to TRBD1 (5 bases). Trimming pared 7 bases from V and 0 bases from J, leaving 13 bases between. Germline V gene lookup returns CDR1 SQVTM and CDR2 ANQGSEA. The CDR3 has 14 amino acids. The CDR3 DNA reads TGCAGCGCACGGGACTTTTACTCTGGAAACACCATATATTTT. As protein: CSARDFYSGNTIYF.

The chain carries TRBV30 and TRBJ1-3; D is unclear. The CDR3 loop spans 16 amino acids. Germline CDR1 is GTSNPN and CDR2 is SVGIG (reference sequence). V was cut by 4 bases and J by 0 bases, with 16 bases left in between. The CDR3 sequence: CAWKDGQLSSGNTIYF. The CDR3, as DNA: TGTGCCTGGAAAGACGGGCAGCTGAGCTCTGGAAACACCATATATTTT.

CDR3 region: CASSTGLKDEQFF. DNA of the CDR3: TGTGCCAGCAGCACGGGACTTAAAGATGAGCAGTTCTTC. The chain couples TRBV11-3 to TRBJ2-1; D is possibly TRBD2 (6 bases). V gave up 5 bases and J gave up 8 bases, with 13 bases separating them. This CDR3 region has 13 residues. Germline V gives CDR1 SGHNT, CDR2 YENEEA. Using reference TRBV11-3 and TRBJ2-1 for the parts outside the CDR3, the full variable domain is EAGVVQSPRYKIIEKKQPVAFWCNPISGHNTLYWYLQNLGQGPELLIRYENEEAVDDSQLPKDRFSAERLKGVDSTLKIQPAELGDSAVYLCASSTGLKDEQFFGPGTRLTVL.

The rearrangement joins TRBV27 to TRBJ1-1; 10 bases are shared with TRBD1. The trim removed 5 bases at V and 4 bases at J, leaving 13 bases unmatched. Germline V gene sequence: CDR1 MNHEY, CDR2 SMNVEV (reference sequence). This CDR3 has 17 amino acids. CDR3 nucleotides: TGTGCCAGCAGTACCCGGGACAGGGGTCAAGAGGGCACTGAAGCTTTCTTT. Protein sequence: CASSTRDRGQEGTEAFF.

The gene calls are TRBV29-1 and TRBJ1-2, with 8 nucleotides matching TRBD1. Germline CDR1 is SQVTM and CDR2 is ANQGSEA. V was pared by 7 bases and J by 8 bases, with 9 bases of the junction left unmatched. The CDR3 loop spans 12 amino acids. The DNA for the CDR3 is TGCAGCGCTCCGACAGGGGTAGAGGGCTACACCTTC. Its protein is CSAPTGVEGYTF.

This chain links TRBV13 with TRBJ2-7; D may be TRBD1 (5 bases). V was cut by 0 bases and J by 3 bases, with 9 bases left in between. CDR1 and CDR2 (germline): PRHDT, FYEKMQ (reference sequence). This CDR3 contains 14 residues. The CDR3 protein is CASSLGQAVYEQYF. DNA of the CDR3: TGTGCCAGCAGCTTAGGACAGGCTGTCTACGAGCAGTACTTC.

The gene calls are TRBV7-8 and TRBJ2-7; possible D gene TRBD2, 7 bases. The germline CDR1 and CDR2 sequences are SGHVS and FQNEAQ. The CDR3 is made up of 12 amino acids. V dropped 5 bases and J dropped 5 bases, with 10 bases sitting between them. This CDR3 is CASSGGADEQYF. In nucleotides, the CDR3 is TGTGCCAGCAGCGGGGGGGCCGACGAGCAGTACTTC. Together with reference TRBV7-8 and TRBJ2-7, the CDR3 gives the full variable domain: GAGVSQSPRYKVAKRGQDVALRCDPISGHVSLFWYQQALGQGPEFLTYFQNEAQLDKSGLPSDRFFAERPEGSVSTLKIQRTQQEDSAVYLCASSGGADEQYFGPGTRLTVT.

The rearrangement links TRBV6-5 to TRBJ1-1; D gene ambiguous. The V end lost 2 bases, the J end lost 0 bases, and 13 bases lay between the germline ends. The germline V gene has CDR1 MNHEY and CDR2 SVGAGI. The length of the CDR3 is 16 residues. The CDR3 here is CASSYNGWGMNTEAFF. Written as DNA, the CDR3 is TGTGCCAGCAGTTACAACGGTTGGGGAATGAACACTGAAGCTTTCTTT.

This clone was seen only a few times. Different DNA sequences within this sample yield the same CDR3. The genes are TRBV6-1 and TRBJ2-7; D tentatively reads TRBD1 or TRBD2 (6 bases each). The V gene's germline CDR1 is MNHNS and CDR2 SASEGT. The V end was cut by 4 bases, the J end by 2 bases, with 9 bases between. CDR3 size: 13 residues. The CDR3 sequence is CASSARGPYEQYF. The CDR3 region has the DNA TGTGCCAGCAGTGCACGGGGGCCCTACGAGCAGTACTTC.

V usage is TRBV21-1 and J usage is TRBJ1-5; TRBD1, as called in the table, went unchecked against the DNA. TRBV21-1 is recorded as a pseudogene. There are 15 residues in the CDR3. The CDR3 DNA reads TGTGCCAGCAGCAAAACGGCAGGTTCCAATCAGCCCCAGCATTTT. Translation gives CASSKTAGSNQPQHF.

The table lists this clone with a count of one. The genes are TRBV5-4 and TRBJ1-6; 8 bases fit TRBD1. The length of the CDR3 is 16 residues. Germline V gives CDR1 SGHNT, CDR2 YYREEE (reference sequence). J was trimmed by 10 bases and V by 4 bases; bases with no gene match: 13. As DNA, the CDR3 is TGTGCCAGCAGCATGGGGACAGGATTAGGGGGCTCACCCCTCCACTTT. It codes for CASSMGTGLGGSPLHF.

This clone was picked up one time. The same CDR3 is also encoded by other DNA sequences in this sample. CDR3 in DNA: TGTGCCAGTAGTAGACTAGCGGAATCCTACGAGCAGTACTTC. Protein product: CASSRLAESYEQYF. J is TRBJ2-7 and V is TRBV19; TRBD2 aligns across 9 bases. The CDR3 consists of 14 residues. Trimming at V came to 4 bases and at J to 1 base, leaving 2 bases not matched to a gene. CDR1 and CDR2 from the germline V gene are LNHDA and SQIVND (reference sequence). Looking up the rest from reference TRBV19 and TRBJ2-7 gives the full variable domain: DGGITQSPKYLFRKEGQNVTLSCEQNLNHDAMYWYRQDPGQGLRLIYYSQIVNDFQKGDIAEGYSVSREKKESFPLTVTSAQKNPTAFYLCASSRLAESYEQYFGPGTRLTVT.

This rearrangement joins TRBV7-9 to TRBJ2-1; 13 nucleotides line up with TRBD2. The CDR3 runs to 16 residues. CDR1 SEHNR and CDR2 FQNEAQ come from the germline V gene (reference sequence). The junction had 4 bases not matched to a gene; V was cut back by 2 bases and J by 6 bases. The chain's CDR3 is CASSLTTSGRPNEQFF. The CDR3, as DNA: TGTGCCAGCAGCTTAACGACTAGCGGGAGGCCCAATGAGCAGTTCTTC.

The chain links TRBV30 to TRBJ2-2, with D unresolved. The V and J ends lost 2 bases and 6 bases respectively, with 10 bases between them. There are 13 residues in the CDR3. Germline V gene data show CDR1 as GTSNPN and CDR2 as SVGIG (reference sequence). CDR3 region: CAWSTTPSGELFF. The CDR3 DNA reads as TGTGCCTGGAGTACCACTCCCTCCGGGGAGCTGTTTTTT.